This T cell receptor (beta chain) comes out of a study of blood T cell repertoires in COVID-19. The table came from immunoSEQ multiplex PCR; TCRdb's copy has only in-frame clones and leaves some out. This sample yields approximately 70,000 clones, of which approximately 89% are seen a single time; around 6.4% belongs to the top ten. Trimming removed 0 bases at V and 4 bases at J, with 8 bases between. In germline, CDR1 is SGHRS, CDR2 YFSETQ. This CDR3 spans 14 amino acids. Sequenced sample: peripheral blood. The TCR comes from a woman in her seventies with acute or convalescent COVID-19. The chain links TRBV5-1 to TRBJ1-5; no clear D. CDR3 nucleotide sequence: TGCGCCAGCAGCTTGGGGCAGGAAAATCAGCCCCAGCATTTT. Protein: CASSLGQENQPQHF.